These 5 T cell receptor beta chains share one sample of origin, sequenced in a study of blood T cell repertoires in COVID-19. Sequencing used immunoSEQ multiplex PCR; TCRdb keeps in-frame clones, though not all of them. This sample has 150,000 to 200,000 clones; roughly 82% occur once, and the top ten carry more than 4.5%. Sequenced: PBMCs or T cells enriched from blood (not recorded which). The receptors derive from a woman aged 60-75 years with acute COVID-19.

This clone was seen only once. This chain links TRBV19 with TRBJ1-6, with 7 bases that match TRBD1. V was pared by 2 bases and J by 10 bases, with 5 bases of the junction left unmatched. The CDR3 runs to 14 residues. The V gene's germline CDR1 is LNHDA and CDR2 SQIVND (reference sequence). The CDR3 loop is CASSIRQGESPLHF. CDR3 in DNA: TGTGCCAGTAGTATACGACAGGGAGAGTCACCCCTCCACTTT.

This clone was recorded only once. The chain employs TRBV27 and TRBJ1-2; D not certain. CDR1 is MNHEY and CDR2 is SMNVEV in the germline V gene (reference sequence). The CDR3 totals 11 residues. With 3 bases removed from V and 7 bases from J, the gap between germline ends came to 6 bases. The CDR3 bases are TGTGCCAGCAGTTTCGCGGGTGGCTACACCTTC. Translation gives CASSFAGGYTF.

V is TRBV7-6 and J is TRBJ1-1; D not resolved. The CDR3 has 13 amino acids. Germline V gene sequence: CDR1 SGHVS, CDR2 FNYEAQ. V was clipped by 2 bases and J by 3 bases, with 7 bases between them. The CDR3 nucleotides are TGTGCCAGCAGCTTAAGAACAGACACTGAAGCTTTCTTT. This translates into CASSLRTDTEAFF. Variable domain in full (rest from reference TRBV7-6 and TRBJ1-1): GAGVSQSPRYKVTKRGQDVALRCDPISGHVSLYWYRQALGQGPEFLTYFNYEAQQDKSGLPNDRFSAERPEGSISTLTIQRTEQRDSAMYRCASSLRTDTEAFFGQGTRLTVV.

J is TRBJ1-4 and V is TRBV28; 8 positions match TRBD1. The ends lost 3 bases at V and 8 bases at J; junction bases unmatched: 8. The CDR3 covers 15 residues. In germline, CDR1 is MDHEN, CDR2 SYDVKM. Written as DNA, the CDR3 is TGTGCCAGCAGTTTTTTGGCGGGGACAGGAGAAAAACTGTTTTTT. It codes for CASSFLAGTGEKLFF.

This clone was seen a few times. The chain couples TRBV19 to TRBJ1-2, with 8 bases fitting TRBD1. After removal of 6 bases from V and 8 bases from J, the junction contained 5 bases not matched to a gene. The CDR3 consists of 12 residues. The germline V gene encodes CDR1 LNHDA and CDR2 SQIVND (reference sequence). DNA of the CDR3: TGTGCCAGTAGCGACAGGGGACGCGGCTACACCTTC. Its protein is CASSDRGRGYTF. Combining the CDR3 with reference TRBV19 and TRBJ1-2 gives the whole variable domain DGGITQSPKYLFRKEGQNVTLSCEQNLNHDAMYWYRQDPGQGLRLIYYSQIVNDFQKGDIAEGYSVSREKKESFPLTVTSAQKNPTAFYLCASSDRGRGYTFGSGTRLTVV.